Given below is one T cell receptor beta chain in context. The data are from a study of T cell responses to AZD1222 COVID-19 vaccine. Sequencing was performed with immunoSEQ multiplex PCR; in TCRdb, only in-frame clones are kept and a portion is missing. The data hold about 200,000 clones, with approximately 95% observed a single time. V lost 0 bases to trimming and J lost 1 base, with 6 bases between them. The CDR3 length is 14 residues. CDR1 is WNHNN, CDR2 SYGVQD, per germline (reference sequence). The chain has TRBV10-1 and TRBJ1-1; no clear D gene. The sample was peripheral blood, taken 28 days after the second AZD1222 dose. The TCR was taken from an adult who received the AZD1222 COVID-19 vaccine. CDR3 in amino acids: CASSESRPNTEAFF. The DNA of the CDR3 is TGCGCCAGCAGTGAGTCACGACCGAACACTGAAGCTTTCTTT.